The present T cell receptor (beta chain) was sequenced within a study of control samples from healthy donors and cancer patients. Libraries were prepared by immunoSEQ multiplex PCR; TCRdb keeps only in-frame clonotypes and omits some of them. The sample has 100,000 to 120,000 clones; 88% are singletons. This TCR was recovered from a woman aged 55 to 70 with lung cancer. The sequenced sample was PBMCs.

CDR3 region: CASSQRTAHNEKLFF. In DNA form, the CDR3 reads TGTGCCAGCAGCCAACGAACAGCCCATAATGAAAAACTGTTTTTT. The J gene is TRBJ1-4, the V gene TRBV3-1 (or the pseudogene TRBV3-2); the D is unclear. The V gene lost 2 bases and the J gene lost 4 bases, with 11 bases spanning the gap. This CDR3 contains 15 residues. Germline values: CDR1 LGHDT, CDR2 YNNKEL (reference sequence).